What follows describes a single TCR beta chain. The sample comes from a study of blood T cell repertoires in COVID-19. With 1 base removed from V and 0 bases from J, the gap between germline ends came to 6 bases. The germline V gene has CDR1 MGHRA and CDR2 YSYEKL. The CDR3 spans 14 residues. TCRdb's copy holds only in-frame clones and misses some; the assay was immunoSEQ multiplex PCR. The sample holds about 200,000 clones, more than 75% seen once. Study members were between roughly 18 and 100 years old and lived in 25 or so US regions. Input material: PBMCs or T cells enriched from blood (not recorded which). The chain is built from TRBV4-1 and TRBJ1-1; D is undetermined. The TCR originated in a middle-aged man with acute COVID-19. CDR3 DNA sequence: TGCGCCAGCAGCCAAGCTGCGATGAACACTGAAGCTTTCTTT. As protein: CASSQAAMNTEAFF.